This TCR beta chain was found in a study of Graves' ophthalmopathy and Graves' hyperthyroidism (dated by TCRdb to 2017 to 2018). Background for the entire study: Hyperthyroidism was defined as stable when no progression to ophthalmopathy occurred within 18 months of follow-up. The study used TCR beta repertoire signatures to distinguish Graves' ophthalmopathy from Graves' hyperthyroidism and to predict progression to ophthalmopathy. In total, 135 blood samples were TCR-sequenced: approximately 42 ophthalmopathy, some 80 hyperthyroidism and about 17 hyperthyroidism-to-ophthalmopathy patients. To explore V-J signatures that separate ophthalmopathy from hyperthyroidism, a discovery set of about a hundred patients was enrolled, consisting of approximately 45 with ophthalmopathy and 57 with stable hyperthyroidism. For independent validation, a separate cohort was made up of approximately 18 hyperthyroidism patients plus 17 patients who later progressed from hyperthyroidism to ophthalmopathy. In more than five hyperthyroidism patients, the T-cell repertoires found in thyroid tissue were compared with those found in blood. Following sample collection, hyperthyroidism patients were given methimazole at a starting dose of 30 mg daily, and ophthalmopathy patients were given high-dose intravenous methylprednisolone.

TCR beta CDR3 regions were amplified from RNA transcripts for repertoire sequencing. The first round of RT-PCR was done with HTBI primers and the Qiagen OneStep RT-PCR kit, and was followed by a second round of multiplex PCR, then size selection and purification. Sequencing of the libraries was carried out on an Illumina HiSeq2000 in paired-end mode with 100 bp reads. Per the source publication's procedure: SOAPnuke was used for read processing, and reads with adapters, uncalled bases, a mean Phred below 15, or no exact constant-primer or identifier match were discarded. COPE v1.2.5 was used to merge the high-quality paired reads. Clonotypes were defined as unique nucleotide sequences and were aligned to IMGT TRB V, D and J references using MiTCR v1.1. Analysis was restricted to V-J combinations with a frequency above 0.0001, which covered roughly 99% of repertoires. A TCR clonal expansion and chaos score per V-J combination was defined as the ratio of F50 clonal expansion to chaos observed in the TCRdist matrix. Welch's t-statistics and random forest were used to reduce features to about a dozen V-J combinations, which were fed into a naive Bayes classifier. The Morisita-Horn index was used to measure how similar the thyroid and blood repertoires were. TCRdb applied fastp at Q25 and MiXCR to the public reads, then kept only in-frame beta chains. Entries that share a CDR3 protein sequence are merged under the most common genes and DNA. The V and J calls come from TCRdb's annotation, not from the publication. Across this sample there are 560,000 or so distinct CDR3 sequences, with 39% seen only once. In total, the top ten clones hold around 4% of the sample.

The CDR3 holds 15 amino acids from the cysteine to the phenylalanine. Left in the record is the CDR3 DNA by itself, 45 bases read in frame from the first base. The V end loses 3 bases and the J end loses 2 bases, and a stretch of 13 bases separates them. From the germline V gene, CDR1 is MGHDK and CDR2 is SYGVNS. Hyperthyroidism patients were newly diagnosed, were aged 18 to 65 years, and had a disease duration under 2 months. Patients were excluded if they had other autoimmune diseases, uncontrolled infections, pregnancy or lactation. Clinical symptoms, serum thyroxine, TRAb, thyroid ultrasound and orbital computed tomography were used for diagnosis. Total RNA was extracted using Trizol reagent, and RNA quality was checked on an Agilent 2100 Bioanalyzer. Details on this clonotype: No antigen is known for it. Base qualities are not recorded, but no much larger clone differs from it by a single base.

On the study overall, not on this receptor specifically: Ophthalmopathy was separated from stable hyperthyroidism by the 13-signature model with roughly 87% sensitivity and about 83% specificity in cross-validation and with 80%/75% in the test set. Most of the expanded thyroid clonotypes with a frequency above 0.001 were also detected in blood, and it was suggested that the thyroid immune response may be reflected by blood repertoires. Sample size was not predetermined statistically, and investigators were not blinded to group allocation. In validation, the model predicted ophthalmopathy progression with more than 55% sensitivity and approximately 72% specificity; roughly 11 predicted patients were CT-confirmed with GO in a median of 6.5 months.

The receptor comes from an adult man with Graves' hyperthyroidism. Here the chain combines TRBV25-1 and TRBJ2-5; the D gene is perhaps TRBD2, from 6 matching bases. The sequencing sample was made of peripheral blood or thyroid tissue (not recorded which). The nucleotide sequence is given as TGTGCCAGCAGTGATCCGGGAGTAGTTCAAGAGACCCAGTACTTC. Translated, this is CASSDPGVVQETQYF. Reference TRBV25-1 and TRBJ2-5 genes cover what lies past the CDR3, so the full variable domain is EADIYQTPRYLVIGTGKKITLECSQTMGHDKMYWYQQDPGMELHLIHYSYGVNSTEKGDLSSESTVSRIRTEHFPLTLESARPSHTSQYLCASSDPGVVQETQYFGPGTRLLVL.